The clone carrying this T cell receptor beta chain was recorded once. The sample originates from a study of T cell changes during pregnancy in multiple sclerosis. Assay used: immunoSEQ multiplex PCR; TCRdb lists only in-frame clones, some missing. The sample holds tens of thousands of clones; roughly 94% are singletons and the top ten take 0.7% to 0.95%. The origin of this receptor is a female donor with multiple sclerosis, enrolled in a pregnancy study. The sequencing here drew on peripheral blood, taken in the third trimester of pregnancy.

CDR3 sequence reads: CASSFGAGEDTQYF. The CDR3 bases are TGTGCCAGCAGCTTCGGGGCGGGAGAGGATACGCAGTATTTT. The genes are TRBV7-9 and TRBJ2-3; 7 bases match TRBD2. The CDR3 has 14 residues. CDR1 is SEHNR and CDR2 is FQNEAQ in the germline V gene (reference sequence). Trimming removed 3 bases from V and 6 bases from J; junction bases left unmatched: 6.